The rows below give T cell receptor beta chains drawn from one sample of a study of control samples from healthy donors and cancer patients. Assay: immunoSEQ multiplex PCR; the TCRdb copy retains only in-frame clones and omits some. The sample has 45,000 to 65,000 clones, 85% to 90% seen once; the top ten hold roughly 42%. What was sequenced was PBMCs. Receptors were obtained from a man aged 45-65 years with head and neck cancer. CDR3s include the opening cysteine and the closing phenylalanine or tryptophan. D genes are given only for firm matches. A clone size is listed for some rows: how often the clone was seen (once, few, many), or a class if it is expanded.

clone_size d_call j_call v_call cdr3_aa cdr3_nt
NA TRBD1 TRBJ1-4 TRBV7-9 CASSGDRRNEKLFF TGTGCCAGCAGCGGGGACAGGCGGAATGAAAAACTGTTTTTT
few NA TRBJ2-3 TRBV7-9 CASSLRLDTQYF TGTGCCAGCAGCTTACGACTAGATACGCAGTATTTT
NA TRBD2 TRBJ2-5 TRBV4-1 CASSRGLAETQYF TGCGCCAGCAGCCGGGGACTAGCCGAGACCCAGTACTTC
NA TRBD2 TRBJ2-4 TRBV11-2 CASSLGASGGIAKNIQYF TGTGCCAGCAGCTTAGGAGCTAGCGGGGGCATAGCCAAAAACATTCAGTACTTC
NA NA TRBJ2-3 TRBV3-1/TRBV3-2 CASSHGLLTDTQYF TGTGCCAGCAGCCACGGACTACTCACGGATACGCAGTATTTT
once NA TRBJ2-1 TRBV5-8 CASSLGPYNEQFF TGTGCCAGCAGCTTGGGACCCTACAATGAGCAGTTCTTC
NA TRBD2 TRBJ2-1 TRBV6-1 CASSAHSGSSYNEQFF TGTGCCAGCAGTGCTCATAGCGGGAGCTCCTACAATGAGCAGTTCTTC
NA NA TRBJ1-1 TRBV7-3 CASSLAYLNTEAFF TGTGCCAGCAGCTTAGCGTACCTGAACACTGAAGCTTTCTTT
NA NA TRBJ2-1 TRBV1 CTSSQSSGLGVLSGEQFF TGCACCAGCAGCCAGTCTAGCGGGTTAGGGGTTTTGAGTGGAGAGCAGTTCTTC
once NA TRBJ1-1 TRBV18 CASSPGQLEAFF TGTGCCAGCTCACCTGGACAATTAGAAGCTTTCTTT
once TRBD2 TRBJ2-3 TRBV7-9 CASSLGGGDTDTQYF TGTGCCAGCAGCTTAGGCGGGGGGGACACAGATACGCAGTATTTT
few TRBD2 TRBJ2-2 TRBV29-1 CSVVGAGGNGELFF TGCAGCGTTGTAGGCGCGGGGGGAAACGGGGAGCTGTTTTTT
NA NA TRBJ1-1 TRBV27 CASRPHSGDTEAFF TGTGCCAGCAGGCCCCATTCGGGAGACACTGAAGCTTTCTTT
NA NA TRBJ1-1 TRBV6-5 CASSRGNTEAFF TGTGCCAGCAGCCGGGGGAACACTGAAGCTTTCTTT
NA NA TRBJ2-2 TRBV25-1 CASSLTGVYTGELFF TGTGCCAGCAGTCTAACGGGAGTTTACACCGGGGAGCTGTTTTTT
NA TRBD1 TRBJ1-2 TRBV30 CAWSEQGARSGYTF TGTGCCTGGAGCGAGCAGGGGGCGAGGTCTGGCTACACCTTC
NA TRBD2 TRBJ2-3 TRBV19 CATTGPRGTSGLAGHPSTDTQYF TGTGCCACCACCGGCCCAAGGGGGACGTCGGGACTAGCGGGACATCCTAGCACAGATACGCAGTATTTT
NA TRBD2 TRBJ2-2 TRBV28 CASSGPGLAGELFF TGTGCCAGCAGTGGTCCCGGACTAGCCGGGGAGCTGTTTTTT
NA TRBD2 TRBJ2-3 TRBV27 CASSFSERGIHTDTQYF TGTGCCAGCAGTTTCTCTGAGCGGGGGATACACACAGATACGCAGTATTTT
NA NA TRBJ2-1 TRBV19 CASSTRATSNEQFF TGTGCCAGTAGTACCCGCGCAACTTCGAATGAGCAGTTCTTC
NA TRBD1 TRBJ1-3 TRBV9 CASDATGAGNTIYF TGTGCCAGCGATGCGACAGGGGCTGGAAACACCATATATTTT
NA NA TRBJ2-3 TRBV3-1/TRBV3-2 CASSQDITRMGSTDTQYF TGTGCCAGCAGCCAAGATATTACAAGGATGGGGTCCACAGATACGCAGTATTTT
NA TRBD2 TRBJ2-5 TRBV3-1/TRBV3-2 CASSQGRLAGGRLDTQYF TGTGCCAGCAGCCAAGGGCGGCTAGCGGGAGGGCGTCTCGATACCCAGTACTTC
NA TRBD1 TRBJ1-1 TRBV5-1 CASSSATGTGRTEAFF TGCGCCAGCAGCTCGGCCACTGGGACAGGGAGGACTGAAGCTTTCTTT
NA NA TRBJ1-6 TRBV30 CAWGVVLGIRNSPLHF TGTGCCTGGGGTGTAGTTTTGGGGATTAGGAATTCACCCCTCCACTTT
NA NA TRBJ2-3 TRBV11-3 CASSLRGRGTDTQYF TGTGCCAGCAGCTTACGGGGGCGCGGGACAGATACGCAGTATTTT
NA NA TRBJ2-1 TRBV27 CASRETWRAGNEQFF TGTGCCAGCAGAGAAACGTGGAGGGCCGGCAATGAGCAGTTCTTC
NA TRBD2 TRBJ2-1 TRBV6-1 CASSERRRGGANNEQFF TGTGCCAGCAGTGAAAGGAGGCGGGGGGGCGCGAACAATGAGCAGTTCTTC
NA TRBD1 TRBJ1-1 TRBV10-3 CAISESIGRGQGRGTEAFF TGTGCCATCAGTGAGTCGATCGGCCGCGGACAGGGGCGGGGCACTGAAGCTTTCTTT
NA NA TRBJ2-3 TRBV9 CASSVEWGSHTDTQYF TGTGCCAGCAGCGTAGAATGGGGATCCCACACAGATACGCAGTATTTT
NA NA TRBJ2-5 TRBV19 CASSIDYETQYF TGTGCCAGTAGTATAGATTATGAGACCCAGTACTTC
NA NA TRBJ2-7 TRBV5-6 CASSLGRTATYEQYF TGTGCCAGCAGCTTGGGCCGGACAGCTACCTACGAGCAGTACTTC
NA TRBD2 TRBJ2-3 TRBV4-1 CASSQEEAGGAIHTQYF TGCGCCAGCAGCCAAGAGGAGGCGGGGGGTGCCATCCATACGCAGTATTTT
NA NA TRBJ2-5 TRBV7-8 CASSPTVRRGQETQYF TGTGCCAGCAGCCCAACTGTCAGGCGGGGACAAGAGACCCAGTACTTC
NA NA TRBJ2-3 TRBV5-1 CASSLDSGHTDTQYF TGCGCCAGCAGCTTGGATTCAGGCCACACAGATACGCAGTATTTT
few NA TRBJ2-5 TRBV27 CASSLGQGQTKGKTQYF TGTGCCAGCAGTTTGGGTCAAGGACAGACTAAGGGGAAGACCCAGTACTTC
NA NA TRBJ2-5 TRBV6-5 CASSRGGVWETQYF TGTGCCAGCAGTAGGGGGGGAGTATGGGAGACCCAGTACTTC
few TRBD2 TRBJ2-7 TRBV2 CASSYGLANVGYEQYF TGTGCCAGCAGCTACGGACTAGCGAACGTGGGGTACGAGCAGTACTTC
NA NA TRBJ1-5 TRBV7-2 CASSLTVKQPQHF TGTGCCAGCAGCTTGACGGTAAAGCAGCCCCAGCATTTT
NA TRBD1 TRBJ2-1 TRBV11-2 CASSKIHRTGLMGNEQFF TGTGCCAGCAGCAAAATTCATCGGACAGGGCTTATGGGCAATGAGCAGTTCTTC